This T cell receptor beta chain is from a study of regulatory T cells in long-lasting Graves disease. This clonotype has a handful of counts. Time point given: persistent/refractory GD, antithyroid drugs over 5 years with positive TRAb. Following extraction of RNA from PBMCs, that RNA was used to make the TCR library. Trimming took off 4 bases at V and 4 bases at J, with 19 bases between the two ends. The germline CDR1 and CDR2 sequences are SGHAT and FQNNGV. The CDR3 contains 17 residues. Arm-PCR of CDR3 regions and iRepertoire HTBI primers were used to build TCR beta libraries. One entry per CDR3 protein, called by TCRdb with MiXCR from the multiplex PCR reads. In the table there are about 660,000 distinct CDR3 sequences, approximately 31% of which are singletons.

The receptor was derived from a female donor with Graves disease. This sequence joins TRBV11-2 and TRBJ1-4; a possible D gene is TRBD1 (5 bases). The material sequenced was peripheral blood mononuclear cells (PBMCs), taken when the disease was refractory, from a patient treated with antithyroid drugs. This CDR3 reads CASSSIISGPINEKLFF. CDR3 in DNA: TGTGCCAGCAGCTCAATTATTTCGGGACCGATTAATGAAAAACTGTTTTTT.